The source of this T cell receptor beta chain is a study of T cells of healthy individuals. This clonotype was recorded many times. CDR3 length: 15 amino acids. V was trimmed by 4 bases and J by 4 bases, leaving 20 bases between them. Germline V lookup: CDR1 DFQATT, CDR2 SNEGSKA (reference sequence). TCRdb ran MiXCR on the 5' RACE reads and lists one entry per CDR3 protein. Of tens of thousands of distinct CDR3 sequences in the sample, 4% to 5.5% were seen once. The chain joins TRBV20-1 to TRBJ2-7, with D possibly TRBD1 on 6 matching bases. This TCR was recovered from a human donor in good health. The CDR3, as DNA: TGCAGTGCTAATAACAGGGTTGTCCCCGTTTACGAGCAGTACTTC. Its protein product is CSANNRVVPVYEQYF.